The 10 T cell receptor beta chains presented below share a single source sample, sequenced in a study of early T cells in non-severe SARS-CoV-2 infection. TCRdb independently ran MiXCR on the 5' RACE reads; one entry per CDR3 protein. The data show roughly 69,000 distinct CDR3 sequences, with roughly 9.4% seen just once and about 6% held by the top ten. What was sequenced was whole blood. All receptors come from an adult who was a healthcare worker with PCR-confirmed SARS-CoV-2 infection or an uninfected control (not recorded which).

This clonotype was counted at least ten times. The J gene is TRBJ1-1, the V gene TRBV20-1; D remains ambiguous. V lost 1 base, J lost 1 base, and 10 bases lay in between. CDR3 length equals 14 residues. Germline loops: CDR1 DFQATT, CDR2 SNEGSKA (reference sequence). The CDR3 reads CSARGRAGNTEAFF. The CDR3 region has the DNA TGCAGTGCTAGAGGACGGGCAGGGAACACTGAAGCTTTCTTT.

The DNA for the CDR3 is TGTGCCAGCAGCCGGGACAGGCAGACCTACAATGAGCAGTTCTTC. It is translated as CASSRDRQTYNEQFF. The chain links TRBV13 to TRBJ2-1; 8 bases align to TRBD1. The CDR3 has 15 residues. From germline, CDR1 is PRHDT and CDR2 FYEKMQ (reference sequence). With V trimmed by 5 bases and J by 2 bases, 5 bases remained unmatched.

This clonotype showed up just a few times. V and J are TRBV19 and TRBJ2-2; D gene unclear. The CDR3 is 15 residues long. Germline CDR1 is LNHDA and CDR2 is SQIVND (reference sequence). The ends were cut back, 2 bases at V and 0 bases at J, with 7 bases in the middle. The CDR3 DNA follows: TGTGCCAGTAGTATATCGAGCGCGAACACCGGGGAGCTGTTTTTT. This codes for CASSISSANTGELFF.

The chain joins TRBV6-5 to TRBJ2-3, with D perhaps TRBD2 (6 bases). Germline lookup yields CDR1 MNHEY and CDR2 SVGAGI. The CDR3 consists of 14 residues. Between the trimmed V and J ends, which lost 6 bases and 6 bases, there was a span of 16 bases. The CDR3: CASRTRPIGDTQYF. CDR3 in DNA: TGTGCCAGCAGGACTAGACCCATAGGGGATACGCAGTATTTT.

This clonotype was detected many times. The chain uses TRBV7-2 and TRBJ2-1, with D unresolved. Trimming left V 1 base short and J 5 bases short, with 3 bases between. Germline CDR1 reads SGHTA; CDR2 reads FQGNSA. CDR3 size: 12 residues. The CDR3 DNA reads as TGTGCCAGCAGCTTAGACAACAATGAGCAGTTCTTC. Translated, it gives CASSLDNNEQFF.

The gene calls are TRBV7-2 and TRBJ2-1; D unclear. The V and J ends lost 1 base and 3 bases respectively, with 4 bases between them. This CDR3 is 13 amino acids long. Germline V CDR1 and CDR2: SGHTA, FQGNSA. CDR3 sequence reads: CASSLVNYNEQFF. CDR3 sequence (DNA): TGTGCCAGCAGCTTAGTGAACTACAATGAGCAGTTCTTC.

This rearrangement joins TRBV4-1 to TRBJ1-1; D possibly corresponds to TRBD1 (5 bases). The CDR3 is 15 amino acids. Germline V gives CDR1 MGHRA, CDR2 YSYEKL. V was cut by 1 base and J by 5 bases, with 14 bases left in between. In DNA form, the CDR3 reads TGCGCCAGCAGCCAAGGCGGGGCAGGGATAACTGAAGCTTTCTTT. It encodes CASSQGGAGITEAFF.

V gene TRBV21-1 combines with J gene TRBJ2-2. TRBV21-1 is flagged as a pseudogene. This CDR3 has 10 residues. The CDR3 loop reads CARLAGELFF. The DNA of the CDR3 is TGTGCCCGACTGGCCGGGGAGCTGTTTTTT.

CDR3 nucleotide sequence: TGTGCCATCAGTTCGGACAGGGCTGGAGACCAAGAGACCCAGTACTTC. Protein product: CAISSDRAGDQETQYF. This sequence joins TRBV10-3 and TRBJ2-5; TRBD1 agrees at 8 bases. The CDR3 length is 16 residues. Trimming removed 5 bases from V and 0 bases from J; junction bases left unmatched: 8. Germline V gene sequence: CDR1 ENHRY, CDR2 SYGVKD.

This clonotype was seen only a few times. The chain joins TRBV27 to TRBJ2-1; TRBD2 aligns across 9 bases. This CDR3 region has 16 residues. Trimming took 3 bases from V and 7 from J; bases not matched to a gene: 10. Germline V gene data show CDR1 as MNHEY and CDR2 as SMNVEV (reference sequence). Written as DNA, the CDR3 is TGTGCCAGCAGTTTCTCCCGCGGGAGGGCCGATAATGAGCAGTTCTTC. It yields the protein CASSFSRGRADNEQFF.